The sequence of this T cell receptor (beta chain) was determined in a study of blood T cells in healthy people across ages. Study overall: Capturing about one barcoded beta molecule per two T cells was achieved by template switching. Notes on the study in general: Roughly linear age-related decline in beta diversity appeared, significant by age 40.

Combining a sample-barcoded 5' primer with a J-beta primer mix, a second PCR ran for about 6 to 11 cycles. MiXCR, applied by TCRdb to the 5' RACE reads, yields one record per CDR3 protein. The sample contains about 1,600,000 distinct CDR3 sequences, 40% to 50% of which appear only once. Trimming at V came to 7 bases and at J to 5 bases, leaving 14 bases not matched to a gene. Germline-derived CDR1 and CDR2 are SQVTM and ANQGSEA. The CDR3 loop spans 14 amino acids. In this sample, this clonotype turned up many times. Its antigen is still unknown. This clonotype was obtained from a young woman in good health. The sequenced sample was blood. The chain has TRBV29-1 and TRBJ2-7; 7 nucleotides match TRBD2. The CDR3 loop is CSATTSPGTHEQYF. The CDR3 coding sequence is TGCAGCGCCACGACTAGCCCGGGGACTCACGAGCAGTACTTC.